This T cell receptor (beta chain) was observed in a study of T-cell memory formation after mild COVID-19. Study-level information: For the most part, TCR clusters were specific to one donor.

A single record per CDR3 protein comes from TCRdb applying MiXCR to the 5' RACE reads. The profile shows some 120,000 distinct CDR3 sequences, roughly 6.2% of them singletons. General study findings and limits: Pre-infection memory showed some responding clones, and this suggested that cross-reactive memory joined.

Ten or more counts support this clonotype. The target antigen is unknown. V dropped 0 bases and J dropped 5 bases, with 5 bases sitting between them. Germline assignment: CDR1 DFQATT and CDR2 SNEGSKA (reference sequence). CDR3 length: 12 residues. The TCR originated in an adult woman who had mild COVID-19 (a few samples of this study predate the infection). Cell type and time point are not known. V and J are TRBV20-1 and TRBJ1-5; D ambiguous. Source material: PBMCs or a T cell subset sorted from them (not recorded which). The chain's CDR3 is CSAREFDQPQHF. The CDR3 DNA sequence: TGCAGTGCTAGAGAGTTCGATCAGCCCCAGCATTTT.